This TCR beta chain was obtained from a study of early T cells in non-severe SARS-CoV-2 infection. Overall study context: Investigators sequenced bulk RNA drawn from unsorted whole blood, and chains remained unpaired. General observations from the study: Clonotype matching in VDJdb favored anti-spike CD8 responses and did not capture private and CD4 specificities.

For this clonotype: What it recognizes is unknown.

Tagging with unique molecular identifiers was applied to individual cDNA molecules. TCRdb re-analysed the 5' RACE reads in MiXCR, keeping a single row per CDR3 protein. This table holds 25,000 to 35,000 distinct CDR3 sequences, about 6% found once. Germline CDR1 reads SGHTA; CDR2 reads FQGNSA. The germline V and J ends were trimmed by 3 bases and 3 bases, with 12 bases remaining between them. The CDR3 consists of 14 residues. Specimen: whole blood, collected at baseline. The J gene is TRBJ2-7, the V gene TRBV7-2; possible D gene TRBD2, 6 bases. The receptor was derived from an adult who was a healthcare worker with PCR-confirmed SARS-CoV-2 infection or an uninfected control (not recorded which). CDR3 in DNA: TGTGCCAGCAGCTTGGGGGACGGGGGCTACGAGCAGTACTTC. Protein product: CASSLGDGGYEQYF.